These T cell receptor beta chains were read from a single sample in a study of a mutant IDH1 vaccine in newly diagnosed glioma. The repertoire was sequenced with immunoSEQ multiplex PCR; TCRdb's copy has only in-frame clones and lacks some. The repertoire holds tens of thousands of clones, around 90% seen once, with 2% to 3% in the top ten. The sample was PBMCs, taken from a glioma patient treated with radiotherapy, temozolomide or both. The receptors shown here come from a man aged 50 to 60 with glioma. Each CDR3 is given with its conserved first and last residue. Fields, in order: CDR3 length, V gene, clone size, D gene, J gene, CDR3 DNA, CDR3 protein. A D gene is named only where the DNA matches it firmly. Clone size appears in some rows only: once, few, many, or a class for an expanded clone.

>17|TRBV7-9|NA|TRBD2|TRBJ2-1
TGTGCCAGCAGCTCAGGGACTAGCGGGGGAAGGGGCAATGAGCAGTTCTTC
CASSSGTSGGRGNEQFF
>13|TRBV5-5|NA|NA|TRBJ1-4
TGTGCCAGCAGCTTAGGAACCACAGAAAAACTGTTTTTT
CASSLGTTEKLFF
>16|TRBV10-2|NA|TRBD2|TRBJ2-7
TGCGCCAGCAGATTGTGGCTAGCGGAGAGCTCCTACGAGCAGTACTTC
CASRLWLAESSYEQYF
>14|TRBV13|NA|TRBD1|TRBJ2-7
TGTGCCAGCAGCTTAGGGACAGGGGGCTCCGAGCAGTACTTC
CASSLGTGGSEQYF
>14|TRBV9|NA|NA|TRBJ2-7
TGTGCCAGCAGCCCACTCAGCGCATCCTACGAGCAGTACTTC
CASSPLSASYEQYF
>13|TRBV29-1|NA|NA|TRBJ1-4
TGCAGCATATCCGGGACAACTAATGAAAAACTGTTTTTT
CSISGTTNEKLFF
>15|TRBV11-2|NA|TRBD1|TRBJ1-1
TGTGCCAGCAGCCCCCCGGGACAGATGAACACTGAAGCTTTCTTT
CASSPPGQMNTEAFF
>15|TRBV7-2|few|NA|TRBJ1-1
TGTGCCAGCAGCTTAATGAGTAGGATGAACACTGAAGCTTTCTTT
CASSLMSRMNTEAFF
>13|TRBV5-1|NA|NA|TRBJ2-7
TGCGCCAGCAGCCCGGACGGCTCCTACGAGCAGTACTTC
CASSPDGSYEQYF
>14|TRBV10-1|NA|NA|TRBJ2-5
TGCGCCAGCAGTCCATCGGGCTCCCAAGAGACCCAGTACTTC
CASSPSGSQETQYF
>14|TRBV5-1|few|TRBD1|TRBJ2-5
TGCGCCAGCAGCTTGGGACAGGGCCAAGAGACCCAGTACTTC
CASSLGQGQETQYF
>13|TRBV7-2|medium-sized|NA|TRBJ1-2
TGTGCCAGCAGCTTACAAGGGGTATATGGCTACACCTTC
CASSLQGVYGYTF
>13|TRBV7-8|NA|NA|TRBJ2-7
TGTGCCAGCAGCTTAAGCGGGCCCTACGAGCAGTACTTC
CASSLSGPYEQYF
>15|TRBV9|NA|NA|TRBJ2-5
TGTGCCAGCAGCGTAGATGGGGGGGGGCGGAAGACCCAGTACTTC
CASSVDGGGRKTQYF
>12|TRBV13|NA|NA|TRBJ2-1
TGTGCCAGCGGGGGAAACCACAATGAGCAGTTCTTC
CASGGNHNEQFF
>15|TRBV29-1|NA|NA|TRBJ2-1
TGCAGCGTTGAAGATCTGGAAAGGGGATACAATGAGCAGTTCTTC
CSVEDLERGYNEQFF
>16|TRBV9|NA|TRBD2|TRBJ2-2
TGTGCCAGCAGCGCCCATAGCGGGAAGTCGGCCGGGGAGCTGTTTTTT
CASSAHSGKSAGELFF
>16|TRBV7-2|NA|NA|TRBJ1-1
TGTGCCAGCAGCTTATTAGGGGTAGGGGGAAACACTGAAGCTTTCTTT
CASSLLGVGGNTEAFF
>13|TRBV5-6|NA|NA|TRBJ2-7
TGTGCCAGCAGCTTGTCAGGACCCTACGAGCAGTACTTC
CASSLSGPYEQYF
>15|TRBV28|NA|TRBD1|TRBJ1-4
TGTGCCAGCAGTTTTCCGGGGACAGTCGCTGAAAAACTGTTTTTT
CASSFPGTVAEKLFF
>15|TRBV7-8|NA|NA|TRBJ2-2
TGTGCCAGCAGCGGGGGGCGGGAGATCACCGGGGAGCTGTTTTTT
CASSGGREITGELFF
>19|TRBV10-1|NA|TRBD2|TRBJ2-7
TGCGCCAGCAGTCCCGGGACTAGCGGGAGTTGGGGGCTATCCTACGAGCAGTACTTC
CASSPGTSGSWGLSYEQYF
>17|TRBV29-1|NA|TRBD2|TRBJ2-1
TGCAGCGTCTCCGGCCGGACGGTAGCGGTGCGGGGGAATGAGCAGTTCTTC
CSVSGRTVAVRGNEQFF
>16|TRBV7-9|NA|TRBD1|TRBJ2-5
TGTGCCAGCAGCAACCGGGACAGGGGTTTAAGGGAGACCCAGTACTTC
CASSNRDRGLRETQYF
>14|TRBV7-9|NA|TRBD1|TRBJ1-1
TGTGCCAGCAGCTTAGCCCGGACAGGGGGCGAAGCTTTCTTT
CASSLARTGGEAFF
>14|TRBV5-5|NA|NA|TRBJ2-5
TGTGCCAGCACCCTGGTGCAGGGACAAGAGACCCAGTACTTC
CASTLVQGQETQYF
>16|TRBV28|NA|NA|TRBJ1-5
TGTGCCAGCAGTCCCTTACTGTGGACGGGTGGCCAGCCCCAGCATTTT
CASSPLLWTGGQPQHF
>15|TRBV19|few|NA|TRBJ2-6
TGTGCCAGTAGTATAGACGCTTCTGGGGCCAACGTCCTGACTTTC
CASSIDASGANVLTF
>17|TRBV7-8|NA|TRBD2|TRBJ2-3
TGTGCCAGCAGCCCCTCGCCAACTGCGGGAGCGACAGATACGCAGTATTTT
CASSPSPTAGATDTQYF
>15|TRBV5-4|NA|TRBD2|TRBJ2-5
TGTGCCAGCACCCCGACTAGCGGGCTCCAAGAGACCCAGTACTTC
CASTPTSGLQETQYF
>14|TRBV5-1|NA|TRBD1|TRBJ2-3
TGCGCCAGCATCTCAGGGACAGGCACAGATACGCAGTATTTT
CASISGTGTDTQYF
>16|TRBV9|once|NA|TRBJ2-1
TGTGCCAGCAGCGTAGGTGGGGGCGGCCATCCGAATGAGCAGTTCTTC
CASSVGGGGHPNEQFF